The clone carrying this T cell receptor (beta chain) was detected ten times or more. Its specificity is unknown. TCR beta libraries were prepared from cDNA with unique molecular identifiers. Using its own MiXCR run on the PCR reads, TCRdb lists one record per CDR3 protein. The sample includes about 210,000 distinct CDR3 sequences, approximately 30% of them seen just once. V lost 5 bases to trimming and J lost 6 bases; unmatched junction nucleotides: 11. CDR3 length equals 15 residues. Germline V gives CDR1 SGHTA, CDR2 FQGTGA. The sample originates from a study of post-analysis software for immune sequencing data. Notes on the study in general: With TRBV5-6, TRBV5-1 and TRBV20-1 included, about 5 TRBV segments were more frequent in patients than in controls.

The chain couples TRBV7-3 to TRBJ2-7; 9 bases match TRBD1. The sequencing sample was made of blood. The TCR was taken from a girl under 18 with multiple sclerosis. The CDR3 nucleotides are TGTGCCAGCAGCCCGTCACCGGGACAGGGTGGCGAGCAGTACTTC. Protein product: CASSPSPGQGGEQYF.